The rows below give T cell receptor beta chains drawn from one sample of a study of blood T cell repertoires in COVID-19. TCRdb keeps only in-frame clones here, not all; method: immunoSEQ multiplex PCR. Here the sample spans some 180,000 clones, 85% to 90% being singletons. The material sequenced was peripheral blood. These receptors were obtained from a man aged 70 or older with active or convalescent COVID-19. The CDR3 runs from the conserved cysteine through the conserved F or W. A D gene is named only where the DNA matches it firmly. Not all rows give a size; the values are once, few, many and, for expanded clones, a class.

NA	16	TRBV18	NA	TRBJ2-2	TGTGCCAGCTCACCTATTCCCTACCCGAACACCGGGGAGCTGTTTTTT	CASSPIPYPNTGELFF
NA	15	TRBV6-5	NA	TRBJ1-6	TGTGCCAGCAGTTATGCGGGGTTGGATAATTCACCCCTCCACTTT	CASSYAGLDNSPLHF
NA	12	TRBV6-5	few	TRBJ2-7	TGTGCCAGCAGAGCGAGCAGGGGAGAGCAGTACTTC	CASRASRGEQYF
NA	13	TRBV19	NA	TRBJ1-2	TGTGCCAGCCGGGACTCTAGTAACTATGGCTACACCTTC	CASRDSSNYGYTF
TRBD1	14	TRBV2	NA	TRBJ1-6	TGTGCCAGCAGCCCCCGGGACAGGGGAGGATCCCTCCACTTT	CASSPRDRGGSLHF
TRBD1	15	TRBV19	NA	TRBJ2-3	TGTGCCAGTACCCCGGGACAGGGTGTGGCAGATACGCAGTATTTT	CASTPGQGVADTQYF
TRBD1	15	TRBV3-1/TRBV3-2	NA	TRBJ2-5	TGTGCCAGCAGCAACTACCAGGGGGCGCATGAGACCCAGTACTTC	CASSNYQGAHETQYF
NA	16	TRBV6-1	NA	TRBJ2-4	TGTGCCAGCAGTGAAGCGGCTGCAGGGGAGAAAAACATTCAGTACTTC	CASSEAAAGEKNIQYF
NA	15	TRBV15	NA	TRBJ2-7	TGTGCCACCAGCCTTCGCGGGGGCCTCTCCTACGAGCAGTACTTC	CATSLRGGLSYEQYF
NA	15	TRBV4-1	NA	TRBJ2-3	TGCGCCAGCAGCCAAATAGGGGCAGGCACAGATACGCAGTATTTT	CASSQIGAGTDTQYF
NA	15	TRBV5-6	NA	TRBJ1-1	TGTGCCAGTAACCCGGGACACATCATGAACACTGAAGCTTTCTTT	CASNPGHIMNTEAFF
TRBD1	14	TRBV18	once	TRBJ1-1	TGTGCCAGCTCACCACCTCCAGGGGGAACTGAAGCTTTCTTT	CASSPPPGGTEAFF
TRBD1	18	TRBV7-2	NA	TRBJ2-6	TGTGCCAGCAGCGCGACAGGGACCTCCTACTCTGGGGCCAACGTCCTGACTTTC	CASSATGTSYSGANVLTF
NA	13	TRBV11-1	NA	TRBJ1-1	TGTGCCAGCAGCTTAGGGCTTTACACTGAAGCTTTCTTT	CASSLGLYTEAFF
TRBD1	13	TRBV29-1	NA	TRBJ1-2	TGCAGCGTTTACAGGGGGCTAGGCTATGGCTACACCTTC	CSVYRGLGYGYTF
NA	13	TRBV7-3	once	TRBJ2-1	TGTGCCAGCAGCTTAGGGGCGAACAATGAGCAGTTCTTC	CASSLGANNEQFF
TRBD1	17	TRBV5-1	NA	TRBJ2-1	TGCGCCAGCAGCGCCACACAGGGGGCCCAGTTATACAATGAGCAGTTCTTC	CASSATQGAQLYNEQFF
NA	14	TRBV6-5	NA	TRBJ1-3	TGTGCCAGCAAAGGACACAACTCTGGAAACACCATATATTTT	CASKGHNSGNTIYF
NA	15	TRBV5-6	NA	TRBJ1-1	TGTGCCAGCAGCGACAACGGCCAGGGTCGGACTGAAGCTTTCTTT	CASSDNGQGRTEAFF
NA	17	TRBV19	NA	TRBJ1-2	NA	CASTSVSDPQGNYGYTF
NA	14	TRBV7-2	NA	TRBJ1-1	TGTGCCAGCAGCTTCGGAGGATTTGGCACTGAAGCTTTCTTT	CASSFGGFGTEAFF
TRBD1	14	TRBV5-1	once	TRBJ1-2	TGCGCCAGCAGCCCCGACGGGACAGGCTATGGCTACACCTTC	CASSPDGTGYGYTF
TRBD1	19	TRBV9	NA	TRBJ1-2	TGTGCCAGCAGCGTATGGACGGGTACAGGGGGCGAAGATGACTATGGCTACACCTTC	CASSVWTGTGGEDDYGYTF
NA	18	TRBV4-1	NA	TRBJ1-3	TGCGCCAGCAGCCAAGTTTCGGTCCAGGCGAGCTCTGGAAACACCATATATTTT	CASSQVSVQASSGNTIYF
TRBD1	14	TRBV6-5	NA	TRBJ1-1	TGTGCCAGCAGTTACATCCGGACAGGGGGTGAAGCTTTCTTT	CASSYIRTGGEAFF
TRBD2	18	TRBV7-9	NA	TRBJ2-7	TGTGCCAGCAGCCTCCGGACTAGCGGGAGATCGGACCCCTACGAGCAGTACTTC	CASSLRTSGRSDPYEQYF
NA	10	TRBV29-1	once	TRBJ1-1	TGCAGCGTCAGAAACACTGAAGCTTTCTTT	CSVRNTEAFF